This paragraph reports one T cell receptor beta chain. There is no known antigen for this receptor. No base quality values were provided; no much bigger clone lies one nucleotide off. Each clonotype received, on average, 10x coverage in deep resolution sequencing performed on a MiSeq, where the target depth lay between 1 in 1 million and 1 in 200,000 T cells. The immunoSEQ hsTCRB Kit was used to generate TCR beta libraries. Turning to the authors' computational methods: The data were analyzed with ImmunoSEQ Analyzer and ImmunoSEQ Data Assistant, and V, D and J gene assignments followed IMGT definitions. Clonality was computed as one minus normalized Shannon entropy of productive rearrangement frequencies, ranging from 0 to 1. Public clonotype analysis was restricted to overrepresented clonotypes comprising at least 0.05% of each patient's repertoire. Roughly 13 age-matched healthy donor repertoires from immuneACCESS were used as controls for clonality. Imported from immuneACCESS, the table was reduced by TCRdb to in-frame sequences with V and J called. These copies leave out some clones; in studies compared against another copy, an unresolved V gene accounts for under half, and the cause of the remainder is not known. The V and J calls and the clone size are those of that table, but D and trimming were determined from the DNA. This sample lists 19,000 or so clones; approximately 61% were detected once. 25% of the sample belongs to the ten largest clones.

The sample's time point label, in plain terms: approximately eleven months on ibrutinib. Around 2 micrograms of genomic DNA were extracted from cryopreserved PBMCs for TCR beta library preparation. Longitudinal blood samples from CLL patients on ibrutinib monotherapy were analyzed using high-throughput TCR beta sequencing. Patients were enrolled in a phase 2 open-label single-center ibrutinib monotherapy trial. The data were obtained in a study of cytotoxic CD8 clonotypes in ibrutinib-treated CLL (dated by TCRdb to the early 2020s). General notes on the study: In this cohort, 15 patients were treatment-naive and ten to eleven were relapsed/refractory, while around 18 had unmutated IGHV. Samples averaged roughly 280,000 productive templates and some 91,000 productive rearrangements. Of the roughly 86 participants in the trial, 25 to 30 had longitudinal samples available. Cryopreserved peripheral blood mononuclear cells were obtained prior to treatment, at the time of response, and at either disease progression or sustained remission. Every sample from remission and from progressive disease was obtained while the patients were still on ibrutinib. The response samples were drawn at a median of 12 months into treatment, with a range of roughly 6 to 40 months. Responses were partial in roughly 24 patients and complete in 2; after median around 72 months follow-up, some 15 stayed in remission and approximately 12 progressed. Overall study outcomes, separate from this receptor: Public clonotypes were rare and either shrank or stayed stable during treatment, and the rise in clonality at ibrutinib response reflected expansion of private clonotypes. Lymph node repertoires were not examined, and the timing of sampling was not matched between patients in sustained remission and those whose disease progressed. Clonality increased at ibrutinib response, stayed stable in sustained remission, and fell back toward baseline at progression. At baseline, clonality was higher than in age-matched healthy donors and showed a strong correlation with circulating CD8+ T-cell counts.

Based on the germline V gene, the CDR1 and CDR2 sequences are SGHRS and YFSETQ. From the cysteine through the phenylalanine, the CDR3 covers 15 amino acids. The DNA shown is the 45-base CDR3, in frame from base 1. V is cut back by 4 bases and J by 7 bases, with 10 bases in the junction unmatched. This chain joins TRBV5-1 to TRBJ2-1; 8 middle bases align to TRBD1. The sequenced sample was PBMCs, obtained after 12 months of ibrutinib treatment. The TCR originated in a human donor with chronic lymphocytic leukemia. DNA sequence: TGCGCCAGCAGCATAGAAACTAGGACAGGGAATGAGCAGTTCTTC. Its protein product is CASSIETRTGNEQFF.